Reported below is one T cell receptor (beta chain). This clone was seen once. The antigen this receptor binds is unknown. No much larger clone exists at a distance of one base, and base qualities are not known. V and J are truncated by 5 bases and 4 bases respectively, leaving an intervening sequence of 8 bases. The CDR3 holds 12 amino acids from the cysteine to the phenylalanine. Only CDR3 DNA remains: 36 bases, in frame from the first base. This specimen comes from a study of blood T cell repertoires in COVID-19 (TCRdb year 2020). Notes on the research overall: Samples from collaborators originated in the United States, Italy and Spain and spanned both the acute and convalescent phases of COVID-19. The dataset comprised deeply sampled blood TCRbeta repertoires from subjects exposed to, actively infected with, or recovered from COVID-19. Where available, HLA class I and class II types were obtained from metadata supplied by the sample provider rather than from assay-based typing. Sample metadata almost always included a de-identified subject ID, COVID-19 status, age in years and sex. The samples were drawn from two sources: the first 160 participants of the ongoing ImmuneRACE study, and 1,200 or so subjects contributed by 6 global collaborators. A freely available public database, intended as a resource for researchers studying the immune response to SARS-CoV-2, is where the repertoires were released. The prospective study material was composed of cDNA or gDNA derived from T cells, B-cell-depleted T cells, or PBMCs. What the study reported, not specific to this receptor: The amount of clinical and demographic metadata varied by source and participant and was provided uncurated.

TCRbeta CDR3 regions were amplified from genomic DNA using the immunoSEQ Assay, a bias-controlled multiplex PCR. In the authors' own workflow: The number of nucleated cells in each sample was estimated from the amplification of reference gene primers within the assay. To quantify the absolute abundance of each unique TCRbeta CDR3 rearrangement, sequence reads were collapsed and filtered. For each sample, productive Simpson clonality was calculated as the square root of Simpson's diversity index across productive rearrangements. TCRdb retrieved this table from immuneACCESS and kept in-frame rearrangements only. Not all clones are present; in checked studies, unresolved V genes account for under half, and no reason is known for the remainder. V, J and clone size reflect that table, while D and trimming were determined from the DNA. The sample table lists some 160,000 clones, roughly 90% of them with a count of one. Around 3% of the sample is in the top ten clones.

Each collaborating institution followed its own protocols to collect whole blood in K2EDTA tubes. Collaborator samples were shipped for TCRbeta analysis as frozen whole blood, isolated PBMCs, or DNA extracted from either sample type. The TCR was taken from a man between 60 and 75 years old with acute or convalescent COVID-19. The sequence links TRBV12-3 or TRBV12-4 to TRBJ1-2, and the D gene may be TRBD1, 5 bases matching. The sequenced sample was peripheral blood. Here the CDR3 is given as CASSPQGYGYTF. The DNA sequence is as follows: TGTGCCAGCAGTCCCCAGGGCTATGGCTACACCTTC.